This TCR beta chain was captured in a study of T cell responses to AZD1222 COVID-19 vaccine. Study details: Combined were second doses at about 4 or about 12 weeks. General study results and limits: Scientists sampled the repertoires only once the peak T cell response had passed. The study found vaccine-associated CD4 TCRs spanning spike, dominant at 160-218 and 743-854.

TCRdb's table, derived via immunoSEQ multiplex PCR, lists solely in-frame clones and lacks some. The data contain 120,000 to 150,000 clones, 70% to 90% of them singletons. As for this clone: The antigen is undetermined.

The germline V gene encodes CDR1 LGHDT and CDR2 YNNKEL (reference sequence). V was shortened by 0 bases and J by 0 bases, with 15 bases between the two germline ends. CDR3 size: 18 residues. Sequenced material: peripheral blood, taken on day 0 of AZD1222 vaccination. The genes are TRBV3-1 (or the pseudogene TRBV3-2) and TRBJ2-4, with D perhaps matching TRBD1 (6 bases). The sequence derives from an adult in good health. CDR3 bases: TGTGCCAGCAGCCAAGAGTCTCAGGGGACCTTAGCCAAAAACATTCAGTACTTC. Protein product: CASSQESQGTLAKNIQYF.